The 30 T cell receptor beta chains reported below all come from one sample, sequenced in a study of regulatory T cells in long-lasting Graves disease. Arm-PCR with iRepertoire HTBI primers amplified the CDR3 regions for these TCR beta libraries. Each CDR3 protein is one row after TCRdb ran MiXCR on the multiplex PCR reads. Seen here are hundreds of thousands of distinct CDR3 sequences, about 15% observed once, and the top ten hold approximately 18%. Described time point: newly diagnosed GD, antithyroid drugs for less than 3 months. Following extraction of RNA from PBMCs, that RNA was used to make the TCR library. Another study also made use of these data, one on T cells in Graves' hyperthyroidism and ophthalmopathy.

Sequences were derived from peripheral blood mononuclear cells (PBMCs), sampled at new diagnosis, from a patient treated with antithyroid drugs. The receptors shown here come from a woman aged 25-40 years with Graves disease.

This chain links TRBV9 with TRBJ2-3, with 7 bases lining up with TRBD2. The CDR3 runs 15 residues. V trimming: 2 bases; J trimming: 2 bases; junction bases outside the gene matches: 5. The germline V gene has CDR1 SGDLS and CDR2 YYNGEE. Here the CDR3 DNA reads TGTGCCAGCAGCGTCCGGCTAGCGGACACAGATACGCAGTATTTT. Protein sequence: CASSVRLADTDTQYF.

In nucleotides, the CDR3 is TGTGCCAGCAGGCCGGGACTCAGTATCCACGGGCAGTACTTC. It encodes CASRPGLSIHGQYF. The J gene is TRBJ2-7, the V gene TRBV12-3 or TRBV12-4; weak D call: TRBD2 (6 bases). Trimming took 6 bases from V and 9 from J, leaving 21 bases between them. CDR3 size: 14 residues.

This clonotype has only a few counts. The gene calls are TRBV20-1 and TRBJ2-7; a weak D match, TRBD1 (5 bases). The CDR3 is 14 residues long. V lost 3 bases and J lost 2, with 14 bases in between. Per the germline V gene, CDR1 is DFQATT and CDR2 is SNEGSKA (reference sequence). The CDR3 DNA reads TGCAGTGCTAGCTGGGCAGGGATGGCCTACGAGCAGTACTTC. Its translation is CSASWAGMAYEQYF.

This clonotype was picked up a small number of times. This chain uses TRBV24-1 with TRBJ1-5, with TRBD1 matching 9 bases. Germline V gene data show CDR1 as KGHDR and CDR2 as SFDVKD. The CDR3 has 15 amino acids. Germline trimming cut 4 bases from V and 6 bases from J; bases unmatched to any gene: 6. Here the CDR3 DNA reads TGTGCCACCAGTGAGGCGGGACAGGGACCTCAGCCCCAGCATTTT. It translates to CATSEAGQGPQPQHF.

This chain connects TRBV6-1 to TRBJ2-1; 10 bases fit TRBD1. V shed 6 bases, J shed 7 bases, and the junction held 9 bases outside the gene matches. The CDR3 runs 15 residues. CDR1 MNHNS and CDR2 SASEGT come from the germline V gene. The CDR3 DNA is TGTGCCAGCAGGGTTGACAGGGGGCGGTCTAATGAGCAGTTCTTC. It codes for CASRVDRGRSNEQFF.

This clonotype was counted at least ten times. This rearrangement joins TRBV12-3 or TRBV12-4 to TRBJ1-1, with D perhaps matching TRBD1 (6 bases). CDR3 length: 14 residues. V gave up 6 bases and J gave up 0 bases, with 11 bases separating them. CDR3 residues: CASRGQSLNTEAFF. The DNA for the CDR3 is TGTGCCAGCAGAGGACAGAGCTTGAACACTGAAGCTTTCTTT.

This rearrangement joins TRBV7-9 to TRBJ1-4; unclear D gene. Deletions cut 1 base from V and 6 bases from J, with 21 bases between. Germline CDR1 SEHNR, CDR2 FQNEAQ (reference sequence). The CDR3 contains 18 residues. CDR3 sequence: CASSLVGKGLVVDEKLFF. The CDR3 DNA reads as TGTGCCAGCAGCTTAGTTGGTAAAGGGCTGGTTGTCGATGAAAAACTGTTTTTT.

This clonotype was observed many times. The chain carries TRBV6-5 and TRBJ1-1; D is ambiguous. The CDR3 runs to 11 residues. V gave up 2 bases and J gave up 8 bases, with 6 bases separating them. In germline, CDR1 is MNHEY, CDR2 SVGAGI. CDR3 coding DNA: TGTGCCAGCAGTTACAACAGCGAAGCTTTCTTT. This codes for CASSYNSEAFF.

This chain joins TRBV7-3 and TRBJ2-3; 12 bases align to TRBD1. CDR1 SGHTA and CDR2 FQGTGA come from the germline V gene. With V trimmed by 3 bases and J by 4 bases, 2 bases remained unmatched. The CDR3 sequence is 15 residues long. DNA of the CDR3: TGTGCCAGCAGCTTCGGGACAGGGGGCTCAGATACGCAGTATTTT. Translation gives CASSFGTGGSDTQYF.

In its sample, this clonotype was seen a few times. The chain links TRBV6-2 or TRBV6-3 to TRBJ1-3; perhaps TRBD1 as D (5 bases). Trimming pared 1 base from V and 0 bases from J, leaving 7 bases between. The CDR3 length is 15 residues. Per the germline V gene, CDR1 is MNHEY and CDR2 is SVGEGT. The CDR3 sequence: CASSYFRASGNTIYF. The CDR3 coding sequence is TGTGCCAGCAGTTACTTCAGGGCCTCTGGAAACACCATATATTTT.

This chain connects TRBV9 to TRBJ2-5; D assignment may be TRBD1 or TRBD2 (5 bases each). Trimming left V 0 bases short and J 0 bases short, with 12 bases between. The CDR3 totals 16 residues. Per germline, CDR1 SGDLS and CDR2 YYNGEE. The CDR3 is CASSVASGPYQETQYF. In nucleotides, the CDR3 is TGTGCCAGCAGCGTAGCTTCGGGACCGTACCAAGAGACCCAGTACTTC.

Details on this clonotype: This could be a read error, since a much larger clone is one nucleotide away. The DNA for the CDR3 is TGTGTCAGCAGTTTTAGTGGACAGCAAGAGACCCAGTACTTC. It yields the protein CVSSFSGQQETQYF. The chain uses TRBV12-3 or TRBV12-4 and TRBJ2-1; tentative D call: TRBD1 (6 bases). TRBJ2-5 matches the DNA end more closely, so the J call is doubtful. CDR3 length: 14 amino acids.

This clonotype was picked up many times. J is TRBJ1-5 and V is TRBV20-1, with D possibly TRBD1 on 6 matching bases. Germline CDR1 and CDR2: DFQATT and SNEGSKA (reference sequence). The CDR3 extends over 13 amino acids. Trimming removed 3 bases from V and 6 bases from J, with 12 bases in between. In nucleotides, the CDR3 is TGCAGTGCTAGTGGGGGAGGGGGTCAGCCCCAGCATTTT. It encodes CSASGGGGQPQHF.

In this sample, this clonotype turned up a few times. It may be a read error: a sequence one base away is much more abundant. CDR3 coding DNA: TGTGCCAGCAGTTACTCAATACCTAGCGGGAGTGCGGCAGATACGCAGTATTTT. Translating it yields CASSYSIPSGSAADTQYF. V usage is TRBV6-5 and J usage is TRBJ2-3; 10 nucleotides agree with TRBD2. Trimming took 0 bases from V and 4 from J; bases not matched to a gene: 10. Germline lookup yields CDR1 MNHEY and CDR2 SVGAGI. The CDR3 has 18 amino acids.

J is TRBJ2-5 and V is TRBV5-4, with no clear D. The V gene lost 1 base and the J gene lost 5 bases, with 12 bases spanning the gap. This CDR3 region has 14 residues. Per the germline V gene, CDR1 is SGHNT and CDR2 is YYREEE (reference sequence). Written as DNA, the CDR3 is TGTGCCAGCAGCTTGAGCTGGGTCCGGGAGACCCAGTACTTC. This sequence encodes CASSLSWVRETQYF.

At least ten counts were recorded for this clonotype. The rearrangement links TRBV11-3 to TRBJ1-1, with a tentative D call TRBD1 (6 bases). Per germline, CDR1 SGHNT and CDR2 YENEEA. Trimming took 1 base from V and 5 from J, leaving 11 bases between them. This CDR3 has 14 residues. Here the CDR3 reads CASSLGARGTEAFF. The CDR3 nucleotides are TGTGCCAGCAGCTTAGGGGCCAGGGGTACTGAAGCTTTCTTT.

This clonotype appeared a few times. This chain uses TRBV28 with TRBJ2-7; D is unresolved. The CDR3 covers 15 residues. V lost 2 bases and J lost 6, with 17 bases in between. The germline V gene has CDR1 MDHEN and CDR2 SYDVKM. Written as DNA, the CDR3 is TGTGCCAGCAGTTTAGGGCCCTTGGTGGGAACCGAGCAGTACTTC. It translates to CASSLGPLVGTEQYF.

The sample holds a few counts of this clonotype. The rearrangement uses TRBV18 and TRBJ2-2; D unclear. This CDR3 contains 14 residues. Germline-derived CDR1 and CDR2 are KGHSH and LQKENI. With 4 bases removed from V and 5 bases from J, the gap between germline ends came to 11 bases. CDR3 sequence (DNA): TGTGCCAGCTCACAACAACCCCGTACCGGGGAGCTGTTTTTT. Translating it yields CASSQQPRTGELFF.

This clonotype came up many times. This sequence joins TRBV3-1 and TRBJ2-1, with 7 bases matching TRBD1. CDR3 length equals 14 residues. Germline V gene sequence: CDR1 LGHDT, CDR2 YNNKEL (reference sequence). Unmatched junction bases numbered 7, after V lost 7 bases and J lost 4 bases. This CDR3 is CASNKLGQYNEQFF. DNA for the CDR3: TGTGCCAGCAACAAATTGGGACAGTACAATGAGCAGTTCTTC.

A few counts support this clonotype. The V call is TRBV15, the J call TRBJ2-3; D is undetermined. The CDR3 runs 15 residues. The germline gives CDR1 LNHNV, CDR2 YYDKDF (reference sequence). V lost 1 base to trimming and J lost 4 bases, with 12 bases between them. The CDR3 DNA reads as TGTGCCACCAGCAGAGCTAACGCGGCATCAGATACGCAGTATTTT. Translation: CATSRANAASDTQYF.

This clonotype was seen ten or more times. This chain links TRBV9 with TRBJ2-1; D remains ambiguous. V was pared by 0 bases and J by 8 bases, with 21 bases between. Germline lookup yields CDR1 SGDLS and CDR2 YYNGEE. CDR3 size: 17 residues. The CDR3, as DNA: TGTGCCAGCAGCGTAGACGACGTGGTAAGCTTCTTCTATGAGCAGTTCTTC. Translation: CASSVDDVVSFFYEQFF.

The V gene is TRBV30, the J gene TRBJ2-3; no clear D gene. This CDR3 has 15 residues. Looked up from germline, CDR1 is GTSNPN and CDR2 is SVGIG (reference sequence). Trimming shortened V by 4 bases and J by 1 base, and 15 bases separated the two germline ends. The CDR3 is CAWIPRPAGTDTQYF. CDR3 nucleotides: TGTGCCTGGATCCCGCGACCCGCCGGCACAGATACGCAGTATTTT.

J is TRBJ1-4 and V is TRBV20-1, with a possible D match to TRBD1 (5 bases). Trimming shortened V by 5 bases and J by 5 bases, and 15 bases separated the two germline ends. This CDR3 contains 14 residues. The germline V gene encodes CDR1 DFQATT and CDR2 SNEGSKA (reference sequence). This CDR3 reads CSAPTWGGNEKLFF. CDR3 bases: TGCAGTGCTCCAACGTGGGGCGGCAATGAAAAACTGTTTTTT.

This clonotype has a count of ten or more. This rearrangement joins TRBV2 to TRBJ1-4; a weak D match, TRBD1 (5 bases). Germline V CDR1 and CDR2: SNHLY, FYNNEI. The CDR3 loop spans 15 amino acids. V lost 1 base, J lost 7 bases, and 13 bases lay in between. The CDR3: CASSEVGREGEKLFF. The CDR3 region has the DNA TGTGCCAGCAGTGAAGTAGGCAGGGAAGGTGAAAAACTGTTTTTT.

This clonotype was observed at least ten times. The CDR3 is CASSSTRGANQPQHF. In DNA form, the CDR3 reads TGTGCCAGCAGCTCCACCAGGGGGGCTAATCAGCCCCAGCATTTT. This chain joins TRBV7-2 and TRBJ1-5, with 7 bases aligning to TRBD1. V trimming: 4 bases; J trimming: 4 bases; junction bases outside the gene matches: 7. The CDR3 is 15 amino acids. The germline V gene encodes CDR1 SGHTA and CDR2 FQGNSA. The full variable domain, its missing parts supplied by reference TRBV7-2 and TRBJ1-5, is GAGVSQSPSNKVTEKGKDVELRCDPISGHTALYWYRQSLGQGLEFLIYFQGNSAPDKSGLPSDRFSAERTGGSVSTLTIQRTQQEDSAVYLCASSSTRGANQPQHFGDGTRLSIL.

CDR3 region: CATSDLQVGFGETQYF. The CDR3, as DNA: TGTGCCACCAGTGATCTGCAGGTCGGGTTTGGAGAGACCCAGTACTTC. The chain combines TRBV24-1 with TRBJ2-5; D not resolved. This CDR3 has 16 amino acids. From germline, CDR1 is KGHDR and CDR2 SFDVKD. V lost 3 bases, J lost 4 bases, and 17 bases lay in between.

The CDR3 DNA reads as TGTGCCAGCTCCCCCGGACAGGGAGGCTTTCAGCCCCAGCATTTT. Translating gives CASSPGQGGFQPQHF. This rearrangement joins TRBV18 to TRBJ1-5, with 8 bases aligning to TRBD1. The ends lost 6 bases at V and 6 bases at J; junction bases unmatched: 10. Per the germline V gene, CDR1 is KGHSH and CDR2 is LQKENI. The CDR3 is 15 residues long.

This clonotype was seen a handful of times. The V and J genes are TRBV28 and TRBJ2-3; 12 bases agree with TRBD2. The V gene's germline CDR1 is MDHEN and CDR2 SYDVKM. The CDR3 length is 18 residues. The J segment lost 6 bases and the V segment lost 6 bases, leaving 16 bases of the junction unmatched. The CDR3 region has the DNA TGTGCCAGCAGCTTTGCCTCTAGACTAGCGGGAGATTTGGATACGCAGTATTTT. Protein sequence: CASSFASRLAGDLDTQYF. The variable domain in full, with the rest retrieved from reference TRBV28 and TRBJ2-3, is DVKVTQSSRYLVKRTGEKVFLECVQDMDHENMFWYRQDPGLGLRLIYFSYDVKMKEKGDIPEGYSVSREKKERFSLILESASTNQTSMYLCASSFASRLAGDLDTQYFGPGTRLTVL.

The chain has TRBV7-3 and TRBJ2-5; the D gene is possibly TRBD1 (5 bases). CDR1 is SGHTA, CDR2 FQGTGA, per germline. The CDR3 is 13 residues long. Trimming left V 8 bases short and J 10 bases short, with 20 bases between. This CDR3 reads CASDGRTREGQYF. CDR3 nucleotides: TGTGCCAGCGACGGGCGGACAAGAGAAGGCCAGTACTTC.

J is TRBJ1-5 and V is TRBV6-1; perhaps TRBD1 as D (5 bases). V lost 7 bases and J lost 1, with 23 bases in between. The CDR3 runs to 18 residues. CDR1 is MNHNS, CDR2 SASEGT, per germline. The CDR3 nucleotides are TGTGCCAGCAATAAAAGGGCCGGGGGGGTTTGGAGCAATCAGCCCCAGCATTTT. Its protein is CASNKRAGGVWSNQPQHF.